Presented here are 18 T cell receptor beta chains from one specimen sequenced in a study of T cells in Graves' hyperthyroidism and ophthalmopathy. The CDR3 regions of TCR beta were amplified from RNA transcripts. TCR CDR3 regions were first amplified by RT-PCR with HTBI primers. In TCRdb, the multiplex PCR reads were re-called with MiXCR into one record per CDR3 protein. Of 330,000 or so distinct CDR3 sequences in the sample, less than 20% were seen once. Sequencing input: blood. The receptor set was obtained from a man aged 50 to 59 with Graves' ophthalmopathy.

The CDR3 bases are TGTGCCAGCTCCAGATCTAGCGGGAGCTTGCACAATGAGCAGTTCTTC. Its protein product is CASSRSSGSLHNEQFF. The chain uses TRBV18 and TRBJ2-1; the match to TRBD2 covers 10 bases. This CDR3 is 16 amino acids long. Losses at the gene ends were 6 bases for V and 5 bases for J; bases not matched to a gene: 10. Germline CDR1 KGHSH, CDR2 LQKENI.

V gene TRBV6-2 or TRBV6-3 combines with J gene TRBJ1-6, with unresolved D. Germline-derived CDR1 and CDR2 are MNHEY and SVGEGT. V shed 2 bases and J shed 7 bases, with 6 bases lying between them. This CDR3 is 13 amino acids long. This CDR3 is CASSYRENSPLHF. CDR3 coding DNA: TGTGCCAGCAGTTACAGGGAAAATTCACCCCTCCACTTT.

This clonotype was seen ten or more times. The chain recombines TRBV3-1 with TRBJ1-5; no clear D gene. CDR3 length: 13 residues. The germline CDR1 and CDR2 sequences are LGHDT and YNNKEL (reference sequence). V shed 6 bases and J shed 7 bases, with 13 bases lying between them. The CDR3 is CASSPEFWQPQHF. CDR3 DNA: TGTGCCAGCAGTCCCGAGTTCTGGCAGCCCCAGCATTTT.

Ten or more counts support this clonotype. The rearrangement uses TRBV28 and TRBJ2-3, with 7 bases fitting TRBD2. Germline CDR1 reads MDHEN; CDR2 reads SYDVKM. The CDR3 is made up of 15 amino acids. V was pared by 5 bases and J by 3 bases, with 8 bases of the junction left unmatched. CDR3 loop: CASSRGRGDTDTQYF. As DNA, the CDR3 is TGTGCCAGCAGTCGCGGACGGGGGGATACAGATACGCAGTATTTT.

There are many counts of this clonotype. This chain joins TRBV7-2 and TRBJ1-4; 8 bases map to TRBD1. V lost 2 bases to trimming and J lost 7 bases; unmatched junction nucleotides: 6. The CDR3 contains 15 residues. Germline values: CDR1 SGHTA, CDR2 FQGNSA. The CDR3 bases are TGTGCCAGCAGCTTAAGGGCAGGGGGCGGTGAAAAACTGTTTTTT. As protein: CASSLRAGGGEKLFF.

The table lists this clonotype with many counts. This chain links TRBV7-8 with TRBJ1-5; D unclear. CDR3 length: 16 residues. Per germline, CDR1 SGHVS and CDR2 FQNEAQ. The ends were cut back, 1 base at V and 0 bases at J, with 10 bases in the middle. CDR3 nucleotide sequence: TGTGCCAGCAGCTTAGAAGGGCAATATAGCAATCAGCCCCAGCATTTT. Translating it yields CASSLEGQYSNQPQHF. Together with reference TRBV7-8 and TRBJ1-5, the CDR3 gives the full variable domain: GAGVSQSPRYKVAKRGQDVALRCDPISGHVSLFWYQQALGQGPEFLTYFQNEAQLDKSGLPSDRFFAERPEGSVSTLKIQRTQQEDSAVYLCASSLEGQYSNQPQHFGDGTRLSIL.

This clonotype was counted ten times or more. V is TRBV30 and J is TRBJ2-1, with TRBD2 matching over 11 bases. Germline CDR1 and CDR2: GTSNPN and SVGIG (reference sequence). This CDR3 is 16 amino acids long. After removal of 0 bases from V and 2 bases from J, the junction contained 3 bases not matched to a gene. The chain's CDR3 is CAWSVSGRVTYNEQFF. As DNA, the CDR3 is TGTGCCTGGAGTGTTAGCGGGAGGGTGACCTACAATGAGCAGTTCTTC. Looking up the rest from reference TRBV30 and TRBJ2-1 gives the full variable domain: SQTIHQWPATLVQPVGSPLSLECTVEGTSNPNLYWYRQAAGRGLQLLFYSVGIGQISSEVPQNLSASRPQDRQFILSSKKLLLSDSGFYLCAWSVSGRVTYNEQFFGPGTRLTVL.

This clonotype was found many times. CDR3 coding DNA: TGTGCCAGCAGTCCCGACAGGGGATGGACTGAAGCTTTCTTT. Translation gives CASSPDRGWTEAFF. The chain couples TRBV27 to TRBJ1-1; 8 nucleotides match TRBD1. The CDR3 contains 14 residues. The germline gives CDR1 MNHEY, CDR2 SMNVEV (reference sequence). J was trimmed by 5 bases and V by 5 bases; bases with no gene match: 7.

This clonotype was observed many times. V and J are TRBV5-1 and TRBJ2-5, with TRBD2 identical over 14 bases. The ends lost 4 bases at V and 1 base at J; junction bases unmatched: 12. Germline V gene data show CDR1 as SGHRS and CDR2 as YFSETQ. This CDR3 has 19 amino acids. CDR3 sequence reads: CASSGGLAGGGMGQETQYF. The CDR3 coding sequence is TGCGCCAGCAGCGGCGGACTAGCGGGAGGAGGGATGGGCCAAGAGACCCAGTACTTC.

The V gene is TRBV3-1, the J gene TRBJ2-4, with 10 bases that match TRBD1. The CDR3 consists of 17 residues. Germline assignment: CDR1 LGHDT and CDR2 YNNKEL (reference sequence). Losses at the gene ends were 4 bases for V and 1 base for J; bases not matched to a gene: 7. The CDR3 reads CASSPRQGARAKNIQYF. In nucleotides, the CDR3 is TGTGCCAGCAGCCCGCGACAGGGGGCGAGGGCCAAAAACATTCAGTACTTC.

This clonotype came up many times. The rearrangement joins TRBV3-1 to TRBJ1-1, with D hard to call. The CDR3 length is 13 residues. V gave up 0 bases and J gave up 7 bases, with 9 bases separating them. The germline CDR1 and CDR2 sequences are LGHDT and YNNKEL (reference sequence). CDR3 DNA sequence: TGTGCCAGCAGCCAAGATCCGGGTATTGAAGCTTTCTTT. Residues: CASSQDPGIEAFF.

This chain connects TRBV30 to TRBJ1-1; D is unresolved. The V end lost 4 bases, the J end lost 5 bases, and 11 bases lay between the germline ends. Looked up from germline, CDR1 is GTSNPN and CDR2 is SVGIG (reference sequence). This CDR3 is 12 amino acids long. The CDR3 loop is CAWKETSTEAFF. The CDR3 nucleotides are TGTGCCTGGAAAGAAACGAGTACTGAAGCTTTCTTT.

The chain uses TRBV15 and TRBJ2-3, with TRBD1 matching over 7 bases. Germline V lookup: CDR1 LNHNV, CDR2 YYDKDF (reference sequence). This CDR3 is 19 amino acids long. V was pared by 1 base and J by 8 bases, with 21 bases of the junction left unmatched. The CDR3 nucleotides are TGTGCCACCAGCAGAGGGTGGGGACAGACAAGAACCCCGGGAATTACGCAGTATTTT. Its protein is CATSRGWGQTRTPGITQYF. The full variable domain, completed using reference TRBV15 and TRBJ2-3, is DAMVIQNPRYQVTQFGKPVTLSCSQTLNHNVMYWYQQKSSQAPKLLFHYYDKDFNNEADTPDNFQSRRPNTSFCFLDIRSPGLGDTAMYLCATSRGWGQTRTPGITQYFGPGTRLTVL.

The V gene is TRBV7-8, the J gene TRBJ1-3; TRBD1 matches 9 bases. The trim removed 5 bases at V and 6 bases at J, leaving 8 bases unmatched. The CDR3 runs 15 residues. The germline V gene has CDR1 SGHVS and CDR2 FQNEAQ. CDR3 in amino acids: CASSLGTGPENTIYF. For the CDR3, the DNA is TGTGCCAGCAGCCTGGGGACAGGGCCGGAAAACACCATATATTTT.

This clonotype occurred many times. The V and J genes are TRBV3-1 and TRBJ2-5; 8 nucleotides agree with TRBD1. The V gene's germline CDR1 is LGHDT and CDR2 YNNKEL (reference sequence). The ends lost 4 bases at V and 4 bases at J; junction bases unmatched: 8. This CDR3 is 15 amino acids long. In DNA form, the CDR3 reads TGTGCCAGCAGCCCCCGACAGGGGTCGGGAGAGACCCAGTACTTC. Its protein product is CASSPRQGSGETQYF.

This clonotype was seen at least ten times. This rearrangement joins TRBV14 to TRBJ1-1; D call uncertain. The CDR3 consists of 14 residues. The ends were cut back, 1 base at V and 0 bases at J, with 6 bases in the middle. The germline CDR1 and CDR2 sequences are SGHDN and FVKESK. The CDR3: CASSQVFLNTEAFF. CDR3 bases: TGTGCCAGCAGCCAAGTTTTTCTGAACACTGAAGCTTTCTTT.

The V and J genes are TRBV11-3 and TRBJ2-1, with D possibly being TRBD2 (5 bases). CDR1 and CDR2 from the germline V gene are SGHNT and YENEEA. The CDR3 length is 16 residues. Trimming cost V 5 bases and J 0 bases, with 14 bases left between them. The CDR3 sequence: CASSPFTGSSYNEQFF. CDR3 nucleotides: TGTGCCAGCAGCCCCTTTACGGGGAGCTCCTACAATGAGCAGTTCTTC.

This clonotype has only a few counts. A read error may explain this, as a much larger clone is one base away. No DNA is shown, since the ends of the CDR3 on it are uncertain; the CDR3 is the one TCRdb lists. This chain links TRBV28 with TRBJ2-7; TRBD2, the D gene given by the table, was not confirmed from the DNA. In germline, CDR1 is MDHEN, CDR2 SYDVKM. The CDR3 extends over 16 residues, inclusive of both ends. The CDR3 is CASTFGSGSSTYERYF.